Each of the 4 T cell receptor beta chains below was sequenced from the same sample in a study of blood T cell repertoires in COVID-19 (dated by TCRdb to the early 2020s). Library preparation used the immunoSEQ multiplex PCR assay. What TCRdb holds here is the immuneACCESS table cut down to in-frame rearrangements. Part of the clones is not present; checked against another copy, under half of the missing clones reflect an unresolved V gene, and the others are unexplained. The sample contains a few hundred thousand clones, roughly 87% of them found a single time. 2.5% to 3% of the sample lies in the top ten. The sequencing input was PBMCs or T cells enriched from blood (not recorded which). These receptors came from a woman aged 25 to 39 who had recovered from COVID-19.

The CDR3 DNA follows: TGCGCCAGCAGCCAAGGGTTGGCGGGACCCTACTCCTACGAGCAGTACTTC. It codes for CASSQGLAGPYSYEQYF. V and J are TRBV4-1 and TRBJ2-7; possibly TRBD2 for D (6 bases). Germline V gene lookup returns CDR1 MGHRA and CDR2 YSYEKL. Trimming removed 1 base at V and 0 bases at J, with 16 bases between. The length of the CDR3 is 17 residues.

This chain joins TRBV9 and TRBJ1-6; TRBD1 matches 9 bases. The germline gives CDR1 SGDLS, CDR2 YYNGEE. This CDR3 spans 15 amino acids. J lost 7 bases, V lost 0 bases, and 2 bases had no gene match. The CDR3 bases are TGTGCCAGCAGCGTAGAAGGGACAGGGAATTCACCCCTCCACTTT. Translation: CASSVEGTGNSPLHF.

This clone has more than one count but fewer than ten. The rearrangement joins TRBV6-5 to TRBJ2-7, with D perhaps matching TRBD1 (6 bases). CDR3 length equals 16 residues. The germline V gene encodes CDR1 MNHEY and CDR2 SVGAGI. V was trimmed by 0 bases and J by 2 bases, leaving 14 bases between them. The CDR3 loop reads CASSYSAGEFPYEQYF. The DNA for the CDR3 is TGTGCCAGCAGTTACTCGGCAGGGGAATTTCCCTACGAGCAGTACTTC.

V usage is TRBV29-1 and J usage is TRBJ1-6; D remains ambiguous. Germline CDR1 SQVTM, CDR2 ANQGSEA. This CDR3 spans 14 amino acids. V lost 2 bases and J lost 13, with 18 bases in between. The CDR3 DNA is TGCAGCGTTGAAACGGTCCTCCGAATTACGCCCCTCCACTTT. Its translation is CSVETVLRITPLHF.